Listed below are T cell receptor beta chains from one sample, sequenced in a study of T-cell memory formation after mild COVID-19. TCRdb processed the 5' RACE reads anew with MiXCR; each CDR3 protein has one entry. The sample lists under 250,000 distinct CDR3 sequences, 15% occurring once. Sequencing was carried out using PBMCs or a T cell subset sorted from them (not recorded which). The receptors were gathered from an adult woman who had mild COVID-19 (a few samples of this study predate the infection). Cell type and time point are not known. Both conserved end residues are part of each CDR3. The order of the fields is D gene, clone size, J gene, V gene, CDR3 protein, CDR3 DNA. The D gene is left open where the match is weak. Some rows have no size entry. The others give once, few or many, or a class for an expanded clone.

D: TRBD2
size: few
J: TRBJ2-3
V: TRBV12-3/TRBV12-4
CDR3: CASSLDSTSGDTQYF
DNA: TGTGCCAGCAGTTTAGATTCGACTAGCGGGGATACGCAGTATTTT

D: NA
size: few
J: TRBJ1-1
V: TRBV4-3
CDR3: CASSHTAGAGMNTEAFF
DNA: TGCGCCAGCAGCCACACCGCCGGTGCGGGAATGAACACTGAAGCTTTCTTT

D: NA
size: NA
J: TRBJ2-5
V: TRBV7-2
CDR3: CASSLQPGALETQYF
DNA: TGTGCCAGCAGCTTACAGCCCGGGGCCCTGGAGACCCAGTACTTC

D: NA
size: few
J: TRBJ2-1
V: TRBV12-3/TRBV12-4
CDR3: CASSSGPPSEQFF
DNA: TGTGCCAGCAGCTCAGGGCCCCCCTCAGAGCAGTTCTTC

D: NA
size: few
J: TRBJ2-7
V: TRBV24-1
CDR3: CATSPRPNRVYEQYF
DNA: TGTGCCACCAGTCCCCGACCCAACAGGGTCTACGAGCAGTACTTC

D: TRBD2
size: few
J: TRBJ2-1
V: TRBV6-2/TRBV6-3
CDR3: CASRRRGDNEQFF
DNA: TGTGCCAGCAGAAGGCGGGGGGACAATGAGCAGTTCTTC

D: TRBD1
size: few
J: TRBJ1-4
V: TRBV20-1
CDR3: CSASPTGGSDEKLFF
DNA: TGCAGTGCTTCCCCGACAGGGGGGTCGGATGAAAAACTGTTTTTT

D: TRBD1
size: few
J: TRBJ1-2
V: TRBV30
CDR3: CAWSAGTAYGYTF
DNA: TGTGCCTGGAGTGCCGGGACAGCCTATGGCTACACCTTC

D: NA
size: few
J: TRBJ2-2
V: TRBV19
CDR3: CASSPIGGRNTGELFF
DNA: TGTGCCAGTAGTCCGATTGGTGGACGGAACACCGGGGAGCTGTTTTTT

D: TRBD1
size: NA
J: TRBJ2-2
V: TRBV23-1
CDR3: CASSLDRGQDGELFF
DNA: TGCGCCAGCAGTCTCGACAGGGGGCAGGACGGGGAGCTGTTTTTT

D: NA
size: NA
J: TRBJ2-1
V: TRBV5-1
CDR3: CASSFSFLEQFF
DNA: TGCGCCAGCAGCTTTTCCTTTCTTGAGCAGTTCTTC

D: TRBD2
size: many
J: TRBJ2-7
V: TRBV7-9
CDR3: CASRKAGGPPDEQYF
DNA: TGTGCCAGCAGGAAAGCGGGAGGGCCCCCGGACGAGCAGTACTTC

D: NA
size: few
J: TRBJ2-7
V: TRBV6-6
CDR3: CASTEGSGGAYEQYF
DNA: TGTGCCAGCACCGAGGGGTCCGGGGGAGCCTACGAGCAGTACTTC

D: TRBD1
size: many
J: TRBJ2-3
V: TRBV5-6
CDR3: CASSSDRADTQYF
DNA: TGTGCCAGCAGCTCGGACAGGGCAGATACGCAGTATTTT

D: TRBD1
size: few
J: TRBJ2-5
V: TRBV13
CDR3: CASSLDRDRETQYF
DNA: TGTGCCAGCAGCCTAGACAGGGACAGGGAGACCCAGTACTTC

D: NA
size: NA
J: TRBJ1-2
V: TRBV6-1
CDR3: CASSGGRFYGYTF
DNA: TGTGCCAGCAGTGGGGGGAGGTTCTATGGCTACACCTTC

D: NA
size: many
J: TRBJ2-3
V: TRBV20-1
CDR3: CSARGIFQATDTQYF
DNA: TGCAGTGCTAGAGGGATATTCCAGGCCACAGATACGCAGTATTTT

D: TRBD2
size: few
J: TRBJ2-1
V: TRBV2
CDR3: CASSVSGRRSYNEQFF
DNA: TGTGCCAGCAGTGTTAGCGGGAGGCGCTCCTACAATGAGCAGTTCTTC

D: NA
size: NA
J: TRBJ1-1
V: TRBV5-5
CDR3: CASSVGEKVTEAFF
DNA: TGTGCCAGCAGCGTGGGAGAGAAAGTCACTGAAGCTTTCTTT

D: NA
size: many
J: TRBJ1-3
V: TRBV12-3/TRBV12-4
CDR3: CASSPVGALSGNTIYF
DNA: TGTGCCAGCAGTCCCGTGGGGGCCCTCTCTGGAAACACCATATATTTT

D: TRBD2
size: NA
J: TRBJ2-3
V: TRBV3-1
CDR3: CASSQLAGDTQYF
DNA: TGTGCCAGCAGCCAATTAGCGGGGGATACGCAGTATTTT

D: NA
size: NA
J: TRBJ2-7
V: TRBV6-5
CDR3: CASSYSLTVSYEQYF
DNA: TGTGCCAGCAGTTACTCTCTAACGGTCTCCTACGAGCAGTACTTC

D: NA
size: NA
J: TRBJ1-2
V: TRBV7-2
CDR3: CASSYTGRANYGYTF
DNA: TGTGCCAGCAGCTACACAGGGCGAGCTAACTATGGCTACACCTTC

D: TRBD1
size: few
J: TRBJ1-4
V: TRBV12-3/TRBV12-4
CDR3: CASSLHRGGEKLFF
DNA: TGTGCCAGCAGTTTACACAGGGGTGGTGAAAAACTGTTTTTT

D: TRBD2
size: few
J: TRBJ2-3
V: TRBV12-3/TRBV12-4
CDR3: CASSFGSSGFTDTQYF
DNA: TGTGCCAGCAGTTTTGGCTCTAGCGGGTTCACAGATACGCAGTATTTT

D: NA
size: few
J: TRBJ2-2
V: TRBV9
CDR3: CASSVNSITGELFF
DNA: TGTGCCAGCAGCGTAAACAGCATCACCGGGGAGCTGTTTTTT

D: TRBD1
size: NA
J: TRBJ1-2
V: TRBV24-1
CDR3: CATSDSSRDSDHRRRSYGYTF
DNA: TGTGCCACCAGTGATTCTTCCCGGGACAGCGATCATAGGCGTCGATCCTATGGCTACACCTTC

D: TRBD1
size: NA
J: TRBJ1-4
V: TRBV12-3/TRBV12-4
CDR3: CASRKQGEATNEKLFF
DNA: TGTGCCAGCAGAAAACAGGGGGAGGCAACTAATGAAAAACTGTTTTTT

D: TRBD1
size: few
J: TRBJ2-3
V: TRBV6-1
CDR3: CASRPTGQGAGTQYF
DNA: TGTGCCAGCAGACCCACGGGACAGGGGGCTGGTACGCAGTATTTT

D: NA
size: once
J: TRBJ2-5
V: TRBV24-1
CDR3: CATSDRTSETQYF
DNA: TGTGCCACCAGTGATCGGACATCAGAGACCCAGTACTTC

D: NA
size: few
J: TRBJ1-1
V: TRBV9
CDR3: CASSVEVWGPGAFF
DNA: TGTGCCAGCAGCGTAGAAGTATGGGGCCCCGGGGCTTTCTTT

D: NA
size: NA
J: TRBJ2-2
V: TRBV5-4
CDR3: CASSLDTSNTGELFF
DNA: TGTGCCAGCAGCTTGGACACCTCGAACACCGGGGAGCTGTTTTTT

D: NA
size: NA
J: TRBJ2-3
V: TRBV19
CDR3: CASSPGQRTDTQYF
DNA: TGTGCCAGTAGCCCGGGCCAGCGCACAGATACGCAGTATTTT

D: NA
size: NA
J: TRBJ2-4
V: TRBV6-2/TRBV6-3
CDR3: CASSSFQNIQYF
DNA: TGTGCCAGCAGTAGTTTCCAAAACATTCAGTACTTC

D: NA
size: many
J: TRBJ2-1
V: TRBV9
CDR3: CASSRTVKDPSSYNEQFF
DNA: TGTGCCAGCAGCAGGACAGTAAAAGACCCAAGCTCCTACAATGAGCAGTTCTTC

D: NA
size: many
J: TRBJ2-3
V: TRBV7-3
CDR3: CASSLGFGDADTQYF
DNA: TGTGCCAGCAGCTTAGGTTTTGGGGACGCAGATACGCAGTATTTT

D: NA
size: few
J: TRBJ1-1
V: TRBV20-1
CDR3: CSARDLLATEAFF
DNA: TGCAGTGCTAGAGATCTGCTCGCCACTGAAGCTTTCTTT

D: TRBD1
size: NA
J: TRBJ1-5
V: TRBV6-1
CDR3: CASSEPPRTGGFQPQHF
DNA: TGTGCCAGCAGTGAACCCCCCAGGACAGGGGGTTTTCAGCCCCAGCATTTT

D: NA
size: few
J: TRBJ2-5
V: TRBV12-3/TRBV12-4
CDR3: CASSSGTSGTQYF
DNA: TGTGCCAGCAGTAGCGGAACGTCAGGGACCCAGTACTTC

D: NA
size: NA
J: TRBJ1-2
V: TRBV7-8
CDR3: CASSLGQPYGYTF
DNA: TGTGCCAGCAGCTTAGGCCAGCCCTATGGCTACACCTTC

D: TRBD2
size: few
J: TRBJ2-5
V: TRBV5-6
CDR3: CASSFSGGARETQYF
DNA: TGTGCCAGCAGCTTTAGCGGGGGGGCCCGAGAGACCCAGTACTTC

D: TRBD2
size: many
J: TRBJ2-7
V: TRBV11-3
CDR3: CASSPPWTSGNEQYF
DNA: TGTGCCAGCAGCCCGCCTTGGACTAGCGGGAACGAGCAGTACTTC

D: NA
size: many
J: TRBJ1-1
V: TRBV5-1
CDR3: CATKSMRWNTEAFF
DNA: TGCGCCACCAAAAGCATGCGTTGGAACACTGAAGCTTTCTTT

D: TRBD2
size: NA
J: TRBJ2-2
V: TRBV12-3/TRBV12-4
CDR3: CASSSRAGGYAGELFF
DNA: TGTGCCAGCAGTTCTCGAGCGGGAGGGTACGCCGGGGAGCTGTTTTTT

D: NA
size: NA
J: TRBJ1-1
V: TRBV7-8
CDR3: CASSFQTANTEAFF
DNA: TGTGCCAGCAGCTTCCAGACAGCGAACACTGAAGCTTTCTTT

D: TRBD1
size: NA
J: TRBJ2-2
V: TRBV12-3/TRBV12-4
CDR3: CASSPGQGYVGTGELFF
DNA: TGTGCCAGCAGTCCGGGACAGGGTTATGTCGGCACCGGGGAGCTGTTTTTT

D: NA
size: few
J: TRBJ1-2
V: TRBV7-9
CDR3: CASSQRNNYGYTF
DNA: TGTGCCAGCAGCCAACGGAATAACTATGGCTACACCTTC

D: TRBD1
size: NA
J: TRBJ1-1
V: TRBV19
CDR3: CASSGQGARNTEAFF
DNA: TGTGCCAGTAGTGGGCAGGGGGCGAGAAACACTGAAGCTTTCTTT

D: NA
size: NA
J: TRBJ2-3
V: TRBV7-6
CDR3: CASSATTGLRGYADTQYF
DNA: TGTGCCAGCAGCGCAACGACGGGGTTGCGTGGGTATGCAGATACGCAGTATTTT

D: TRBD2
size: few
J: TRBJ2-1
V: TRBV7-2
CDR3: CASSLVAGEQFF
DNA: TGTGCCAGCAGCTTAGTAGCGGGTGAGCAGTTCTTC

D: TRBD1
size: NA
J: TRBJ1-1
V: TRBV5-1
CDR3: CASRLGFTGGNTEAFF
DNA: TGCGCCAGCAGGTTGGGGTTCACAGGGGGGAACACTGAAGCTTTCTTT

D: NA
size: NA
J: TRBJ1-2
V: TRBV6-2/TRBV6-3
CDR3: CASTGPNYGYTF
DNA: TGTGCCAGCACCGGACCGAACTATGGCTACACCTTC

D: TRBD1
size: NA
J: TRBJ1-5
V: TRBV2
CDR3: CASRRGQGYQPQHF
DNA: TGTGCCAGCAGAAGGGGACAGGGATATCAGCCCCAGCATTTT

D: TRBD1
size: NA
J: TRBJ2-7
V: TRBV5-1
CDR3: CASSFQGDSYEQYF
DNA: TGCGCCAGCAGCTTCCAGGGGGACTCCTACGAGCAGTACTTC